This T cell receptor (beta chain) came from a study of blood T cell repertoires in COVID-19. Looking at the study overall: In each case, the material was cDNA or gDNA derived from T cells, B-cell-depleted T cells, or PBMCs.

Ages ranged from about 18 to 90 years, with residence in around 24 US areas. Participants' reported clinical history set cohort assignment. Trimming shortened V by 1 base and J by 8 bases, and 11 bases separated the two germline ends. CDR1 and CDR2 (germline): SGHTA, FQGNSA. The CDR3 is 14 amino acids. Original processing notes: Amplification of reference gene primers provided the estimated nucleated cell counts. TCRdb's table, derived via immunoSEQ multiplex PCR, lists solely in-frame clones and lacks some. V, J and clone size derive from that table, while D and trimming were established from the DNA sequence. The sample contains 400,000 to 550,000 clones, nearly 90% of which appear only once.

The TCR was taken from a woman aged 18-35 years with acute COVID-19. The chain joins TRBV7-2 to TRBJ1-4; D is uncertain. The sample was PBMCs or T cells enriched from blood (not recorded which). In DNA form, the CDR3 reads TGTGCCAGCAGCTTAGGGCGGTCCCGGGAAAAACTGTTTTTT. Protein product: CASSLGRSREKLFF.